The rows below give T cell receptor beta chains drawn from one sample of a study of tumor and adjacent non-tumor tissue in lung cancer. In TCRdb, the multiplex PCR reads were re-called with MiXCR into one record per CDR3 protein. The table lists roughly 220,000 distinct CDR3 sequences, 70% to 75% of them singletons. The sequencing sample was made of lung tumor tissue. All receptors derive from a man in his fifties or sixties with non-small cell lung cancer. Both conserved end residues are part of each CDR3. The order of the fields is J gene, clone size, V gene, D gene, CDR3 DNA, CDR3 protein. A D gene is named only where the DNA matches it firmly. Clone size appears in some rows only: once, few, many, or a class for an expanded clone.

>TRBJ2-1|NA|TRBV20-1|TRBD2
TGCAGTGCTAGAACGGGACTAGCGGGAGAGAATGAGCAGTTCTTC
CSARTGLAGENEQFF
>TRBJ2-3|NA|TRBV4-1|TRBD2
TGCGCTAACAGCCATCAACTAGCGGGGACAGATACGCAGTATTTT
CANSHQLAGTDTQYF
>TRBJ2-3|NA|TRBV11-2|NA
TGTACTAGCACCTTCGGGGTAGGACGCACAGATACGCAGTATTTT
CTSTFGVGRTDTQYF
>TRBJ1-2|once|TRBV6-1|NA
TGTGCCAGCAGTGCCACACGGGTGAATGGCTACACCTTC
CASSATRVNGYTF
>TRBJ1-1|NA|TRBV6-5|NA
TGTGCCGGCATATTGGACAGGAACACTGAAGCTTTCTTT
CAGILDRNTEAFF
>TRBJ2-1|NA|TRBV7-8|TRBD2
TGTGGCAGCAGCTTAAAGGGACTAGCGGGGGCGGAGCAGTTCTTC
CGSSLKGLAGAEQFF
>TRBJ2-7|many|TRBV7-8|NA
TGTGCCAGCAGCTTAGTGCCCTCATTATCCTACGAGCAGTACTTC
CASSLVPSLSYEQYF
>TRBJ2-7|NA|TRBV6-5|NA
TGTGCCAGGAGTCCCCCAGGGCGCTACGAGCTGTACTTC
CARSPPGRYELYF
>TRBJ1-4|NA|TRBV11-2|NA
TGTGCCAGCAGCTTAAAAATGCCGGGACCCTACGGAAGAAAACTGTTATTT
CASSLKMPGPYGRKLLF
>TRBJ2-7|NA|TRBV20-1|TRBD1
TGCAGTGCTAGTGGGACAGGGAAGGGATCCTACGAGCAGTACTTC
CSASGTGKGSYEQYF
>TRBJ1-5|many|TRBV11-2|NA
TGTGCCAGCAGCCAACAGGGAAATCAGCCCCAGCATTTT
CASSQQGNQPQHF
>TRBJ2-7|many|TRBV6-2/TRBV6-3|TRBD2
TGTGCCAGCAGAACACCGGGAGGCTCCTACGAGCAGTACTTC
CASRTPGGSYEQYF
>TRBJ2-1|few|TRBV4-3|NA
TGCGCCAGCAGCCAGGCTCAAGGCTATGAGCAGTTCTTC
CASSQAQGYEQFF
>TRBJ2-5|NA|TRBV12-3/TRBV12-4|NA
TGTGCCAGCGACCAAGAGGGGGGTAGTGAGACCCAGTACTTC
CASDQEGGSETQYF
>TRBJ2-1|NA|TRBV11-3|NA
TGTACCAGCAGCCCCAGACAGAACATTGAGCAGTTCTTC
CTSSPRQNIEQFF
>TRBJ2-1|once|TRBV6-2/TRBV6-3|NA
TGTGCCATCAGTTACCGCGGCGTTAGGTCCTACAATGAGCAGTTCTTC
CAISYRGVRSYNEQFF
>TRBJ2-1|NA|TRBV10-1|NA
TGCACCAGCAGTTCTCCGGATTTAGGGGAAAATGAGCAGTTCTTC
CTSSSPDLGENEQFF
>TRBJ2-3|NA|TRBV5-5|NA
TGTGCCAGCAGCCATGCGGGGAGAAGGACAGATACGCAGTATTTT
CASSHAGRRTDTQYF
>TRBJ1-1|NA|TRBV29-1|NA
TGCAGCGTAGCAGGACCGTCGAACACTGAAGCTTTCTTT
CSVAGPSNTEAFF
>TRBJ2-7|NA|TRBV6-7|NA
TGTGCCCGCCGGCTAGTCCTCGTCTACGAGCAGTACTTC
CARRLVLVYEQYF
>TRBJ1-1|NA|TRBV4-3|TRBD1
TGCGCCAGCAGCCAATACTCGACAGGGGTGAACGCTGAAGCTTTCTTT
CASSQYSTGVNAEAFF
>TRBJ2-3|NA|TRBV28|NA
TGTGCCAGCAGTTCCCCTGGCGGGGCCCCCGGGGATACGCAGTATTTT
CASSSPGGAPGDTQYF
>TRBJ2-7|NA|TRBV5-1|TRBD2
TGCGCCAGCAGCTTGGCAGTCGGGGGGGCCCGCTACGAGCAGTACTTC
CASSLAVGGARYEQYF
>TRBJ1-2|NA|TRBV28|NA
TGTGCCAGCCTCCACATGGAGGTTTTGGGCTACACCTTC
CASLHMEVLGYTF
>TRBJ1-4|few|TRBV12-3/TRBV12-4|TRBD1
TGTGCCAGCAGAACACAGGGGGCAGGTGAAAAACTGTTTTTT
CASRTQGAGEKLFF
>TRBJ2-5|NA|TRBV11-2|NA
TGTGCCAGCAGCTCCACAATAGGGGGGCTAAAGGAGAACCAGTACTTC
CASSSTIGGLKENQYF
>TRBJ2-7|NA|TRBV20-1|NA
TGCAGTGCAAAGTCAGCCGGCGCCGCCTACAATGAGCAGTACTTC
CSAKSAGAAYNEQYF
>TRBJ2-3|NA|TRBV11-3|NA
TGTGCCAGCATCTTGGGGAGGATCGGTGGAGATACGCAGTATTTT
CASILGRIGGDTQYF
>TRBJ2-7|NA|TRBV14|NA
TGTGTCAGCAGCGTCGACATATTGTTGGGGGAGCAGTACTTC
CVSSVDILLGEQYF
>TRBJ2-5|NA|TRBV20-1|NA
TGCAGTGCTCTGGACGGCCGAGGGACCCAGTACTTC
CSALDGRGTQYF
>TRBJ1-1|NA|TRBV28|TRBD1
TGTGCCAGCAGTCCCGGGACAGGGCACAGTGAAGCTTTCTTT
CASSPGTGHSEAFF
>TRBJ2-3|NA|TRBV5-4|NA
TGTGCCAACAGCCTGGACTCCAATACGCAGTATTTT
CANSLDSNTQYF
>TRBJ2-1|NA|TRBV11-2|TRBD2
TGTGCCAGCATAGGGGGAAGCGGGGGGTCCTACATTGAGCAGTTCTTC
CASIGGSGGSYIEQFF
>TRBJ2-3|NA|TRBV5-1|TRBD2
TGCGCCAGCAGCTTGGGACGGACTCCAGCGGGATATACGCAGTATTTT
CASSLGRTPAGYTQYF
>TRBJ1-1|many|TRBV4-2|NA
TGTGCCAGCAGCCAAGAGGGGGACACTGAAGCTTTCTTT
CASSQEGDTEAFF
>TRBJ2-1|many|TRBV4-3|TRBD2
TGCGCCAGCAGCCAAGATCAGCGGGGCGGAAGCTCCTACAATGAGCAGTTCTTC
CASSQDQRGGSSYNEQFF
>TRBJ2-1|many|TRBV5-6|NA
TGTGCCAGCAGCTTGGCGGGGGAGCAGTTCTTC
CASSLAGEQFF
>TRBJ1-2|NA|TRBV20-1|NA
TGCAGAGTTAAACCGACAACCGACTATGGCTACACCTTC
CRVKPTTDYGYTF
>TRBJ1-6|NA|TRBV20-1|NA
TGCAGTGCTAGAGGGCTAGGATTCGGGGGGCGCCCCCGAAGTTCACCCCTCCACTTT
CSARGLGFGGRPRSSPLHF
>TRBJ1-1|NA|TRBV29-1|TRBD1
TGCAGCGTTGTCGGGACAGATAACACAGAAGCTTTCTTT
CSVVGTDNTEAFF